Shown below are 3 T cell receptor beta chains from a single sample sequenced in a study of T cell responses to AZD1222 COVID-19 vaccine. Measured with immunoSEQ multiplex PCR; TCRdb has only the in-frame clones, and not every one. The sample carries about 100,000 clones, roughly 89% recorded once. Material: peripheral blood, obtained on day 0 of AZD1222 vaccination. The receptors were gathered from an adult in good health.

V is TRBV18 and J is TRBJ2-7; 10 nucleotides line up with TRBD1. Trimming at V came to 1 base and at J to 3 bases, leaving 9 bases not matched to a gene. Germline V lookup: CDR1 KGHSH, CDR2 LQKENI. The CDR3 runs 17 residues. CDR3 residues: CASSPRATGGSFYEQYF. The CDR3 DNA is TGTGCCAGCTCACCACGCGCGACAGGGGGCTCCTTCTACGAGCAGTACTTC.

The chain joins TRBV11-2 to TRBJ2-1; tentatively, D is TRBD1 (5 bases). CDR1 is SGHAT and CDR2 is FQNNGV in the germline V gene. The CDR3 spans 12 residues. V was clipped by 0 bases and J by 16 bases, with 13 bases between them. DNA for the CDR3: TGTGCCAGCAGCTTAGAGCCCGACAGAGATTTCTTC. Protein sequence: CASSLEPDRDFF.

The rearrangement links TRBV7-8 to TRBJ1-2; D gene ambiguous. This CDR3 has 13 residues. The germline V and J ends were trimmed by 5 bases and 2 bases, with 9 bases remaining between them. The germline CDR1 and CDR2 sequences are SGHVS and FQNEAQ. The DNA of the CDR3 is TGTGCCAGCAGCCTTTTGAGCAACTATGGCTACACCTTC. Protein sequence: CASSLLSNYGYTF.